The clone carrying this T cell receptor (beta chain) was found many times. RNA transcripts provided the source from which TCR beta CDR3 regions were amplified. The TCR CDR3 was amplified in a first-round RT-PCR using the HTBI primer set. A single record per CDR3 protein comes from TCRdb applying MiXCR to the multiplex PCR reads. This table holds around 350,000 distinct CDR3 sequences, 19% found once. The source of the sample is a study of T cells in Graves' hyperthyroidism and ophthalmopathy. Looked up from germline, CDR1 is KGHDR and CDR2 is SFDVKD. CDR3 size: 17 residues. Trimming took 3 bases from V and 5 from J, leaving 21 bases between them.

Sequencing was carried out using blood. The receptor was derived from a woman between 18 and 29 years old with Graves' hyperthyroidism. This sequence joins TRBV24-1 and TRBJ2-5, with D possibly called TRBD1 or TRBD2 (6 bases each). The CDR3 loop is CATSDPGGGPDGETQYF. The DNA for the CDR3 is TGTGCCACCAGTGATCCCGGAGGGGGGCCGGATGGGGAGACCCAGTACTTC.